A single sample is the source of the 29 T cell receptor beta chains below, sequenced in a study of shared clonotypes between healthy human individuals. Profiling relied on immunoSEQ multiplex PCR, and the TCRdb table lists in-frame clones only, not all of them. The repertoire holds fewer than 2.5 million clones, with 93% as singletons. Material: naive CD4+ T cells from PBMCs. Specified subset: CD45RA+ positively selected. These receptors were collected from a young man in good health. Some clones in this sample may be carry-over from other donors' samples.

V and J are TRBV5-4 and TRBJ2-5; TRBD2 matches 7 bases. This CDR3 has 14 amino acids. The V segment lost 4 bases and the J segment 4 bases; nucleotides outside the gene matches: 7. From germline, CDR1 is SGHNT and CDR2 YYREEE (reference sequence). CDR3 bases: TGTGCCAGCAGCCTGGCGGGGGTGTCAGAGACCCAGTACTTC. Translation: CASSLAGVSETQYF.

The count of this clone is one. The genes are TRBV28 and TRBJ2-7; 8 bases are a match to TRBD2. The CDR3 loop spans 15 amino acids. Per germline, CDR1 MDHEN and CDR2 SYDVKM. With V trimmed by 6 bases and J by 1 base, 8 bases remained unmatched. The CDR3, as DNA: TGTGCCAGCAGGGAGAGCGGGAGAGTGTCCTACGAGCAGTACTTC. Its protein product is CASRESGRVSYEQYF.

Note on this clone: Different DNA sequences within this sample yield the same CDR3. The rearrangement joins TRBV18 to TRBJ2-5; no clear D gene. Trimming took 3 bases from V and 1 from J, leaving 6 bases between them. The CDR3 is 13 amino acids. The germline V gene encodes CDR1 KGHSH and CDR2 LQKENI. CDR3 bases: TGTGCCAGCTCACCCCGGGTCCAAGAGACCCAGTACTTC. Its protein is CASSPRVQETQYF.

In its sample, this clone was seen once. The gene calls are TRBV5-1 and TRBJ1-1; D is possibly TRBD1 (5 bases). Trimming took off 3 bases at V and 1 base at J, with 13 bases between the two ends. Germline assignment: CDR1 SGHRS and CDR2 YFSETQ. The CDR3 consists of 15 residues. The CDR3: CASSSEPDRNTEAFF. For the CDR3, the DNA is TGCGCCAGCAGCTCGGAACCAGACAGGAACACTGAAGCTTTCTTT. Full variable domain (missing parts from reference TRBV5-1 and TRBJ1-1): KAGVTQTPRYLIKTRGQQVTLSCSPISGHRSVSWYQQTPGQGLQFLFEYFSETQRNKGNFPGRFSGRQFSNSRSEMNVSTLELGDSALYLCASSSEPDRNTEAFFGQGTRLTVV.

V and J are TRBV6-1 and TRBJ2-7, with 9 nucleotides matching TRBD2. CDR3 length: 16 amino acids. The germline V gene has CDR1 MNHNS and CDR2 SASEGT. The J segment lost 3 bases and the V segment lost 2 bases, leaving 8 bases of the junction unmatched. The CDR3 DNA is TGTGCCAGCAGTGAATTGTCTAGCGGGAAGCTCTACGAGCAGTACTTC. This encodes CASSELSSGKLYEQYF.

The J gene is TRBJ2-2, the V gene TRBV27; D call uncertain. Per germline, CDR1 MNHEY and CDR2 SMNVEV (reference sequence). Trimming took off 1 base at V and 2 bases at J, with 8 bases between the two ends. The CDR3 contains 15 residues. The CDR3 bases are TGTGCCAGCAGTTTATATGGGGTTAACACCGGGGAGCTGTTTTTT. This sequence encodes CASSLYGVNTGELFF.

The chain couples TRBV6-5 to TRBJ2-1; TRBD1 matches at 9 bases. Germline V lookup: CDR1 MNHEY, CDR2 SVGAGI. This CDR3 is built from 14 residues. V shed 7 bases and J 10 bases; nucleotides not matched to a gene: 11. The CDR3 sequence: CASNKGQGSTEQFF. The CDR3 nucleotides read TGTGCCAGCAATAAGGGACAGGGAAGTACGGAGCAGTTCTTC.

This clone appeared once. DNA of the CDR3: TGTGCCAGCACGGAGGCGTATAATTCACCCCTCCACTTT. It translates to CASTEAYNSPLHF. V usage is TRBV28 and J usage is TRBJ1-6; D remains unclear. CDR3 length equals 13 residues. V lost 7 bases and J lost 4, with 8 bases in between. The germline CDR1 and CDR2 sequences are MDHEN and SYDVKM.

V is TRBV25-1 and J is TRBJ2-1; 7 bases fit TRBD1. The CDR3 is 16 amino acids. Per germline, CDR1 MGHDK and CDR2 SYGVNS. Unmatched junction bases numbered 10, after V lost 4 bases and J lost 4 bases. The CDR3: CASSVLGQAGYNEQFF. Written as DNA, the CDR3 is TGTGCCAGCAGTGTTCTCGGACAGGCGGGTTACAATGAGCAGTTCTTC.

V gene TRBV5-6 combines with J gene TRBJ2-7; 10 bases are a match to TRBD1. The V gene end was trimmed by 3 bases and the J gene end by 6 bases; junction bases not matched to a gene: 3. CDR1 and CDR2 (germline): SGHDT, YYEEEE. The CDR3 runs to 13 residues. The CDR3 is CASSSTGGGEQYF. The CDR3 nucleotides read TGTGCCAGCAGCTCGACAGGGGGCGGCGAGCAGTACTTC.

This sequence joins TRBV30 and TRBJ1-3; D is ambiguous. V was pared by 2 bases and J by 0 bases, with 11 bases between. Germline CDR1 is GTSNPN and CDR2 is SVGIG (reference sequence). The CDR3 extends over 15 amino acids. The CDR3 DNA is TGTGCCTGGAGTTTGGGAGCACCCTCTGGAAACACCATATATTTT. Translating gives CAWSLGAPSGNTIYF.

The V call is TRBV6-5, the J call TRBJ2-7; TRBD2 matches 7 bases. V was pared by 1 base and J by 4 bases, with 7 bases of the junction left unmatched. The CDR3 contains 15 residues. CDR1 and CDR2 (germline): MNHEY, SVGAGI. The DNA of the CDR3 is TGTGCCAGCAGTTACTTACCGGGAGGTTCGTACGAGCAGTACTTC. Its protein is CASSYLPGGSYEQYF.

The chain carries TRBV6-1 and TRBJ2-7; TRBD1 matches at 7 bases. There are 13 residues in the CDR3. Germline V CDR1 and CDR2: MNHNS, SASEGT. Trimming cost V 5 bases and J 7 bases; bases outside gene matches: 8. CDR3 DNA sequence: TGTGCCAGCAGTCGTCGGACAGGTAGAGAGCAGTACTTC. Translation: CASSRRTGREQYF.

This clone appeared a single time. The chain uses TRBV14 and TRBJ1-3; TRBD1 aligns across 8 bases. The ends lost 2 bases at V and 0 bases at J; junction bases unmatched: 6. CDR1 is SGHDN and CDR2 is FVKESK in the germline V gene. The CDR3 is made up of 17 amino acids. The CDR3 here is CASSQNGDRPSGNTIYF. The CDR3 bases are TGTGCCAGCAGCCAAAACGGGGACAGGCCCTCTGGAAACACCATATATTTT.

V is TRBV19 and J is TRBJ1-4; D ambiguous. Germline CDR1 and CDR2: LNHDA and SQIVND (reference sequence). CDR3 length: 16 residues. Between the trimmed V and J ends, which lost 4 bases and 6 bases, there was a span of 18 bases. CDR3 in DNA: TGTGCCAGTAGTACCTATGGGAGGCAGAAGGATGAAAAACTGTTTTTT. Its translation: CASSTYGRQKDEKLFF.

This chain connects TRBV7-2 to TRBJ2-1; 9 nucleotides line up with TRBD2. Looked up from germline, CDR1 is SGHTA and CDR2 is FQGNSA. The CDR3 is made up of 13 amino acids. V lost 1 base and J lost 12; bases outside the gene matches: 4. The CDR3 sequence: CASSLETSGRQFF. The CDR3 coding sequence is TGTGCCAGCAGCTTAGAGACTAGCGGCCGGCAGTTCTTC.

V usage is TRBV2 and J usage is TRBJ2-4; D is possibly TRBD1 or TRBD2 (5 bases each). Trimming left V 3 bases short and J 1 base short, with 16 bases between. Germline V gene lookup returns CDR1 SNHLY and CDR2 FYNNEI. The CDR3 is 17 residues long. The CDR3 sequence is CASSELGGMVAKNIQYF. The CDR3 DNA follows: TGTGCCAGCAGTGAGCTTGGGGGAATGGTGGCCAAAAACATTCAGTACTTC.

The chain employs TRBV7-3 and TRBJ1-1; D remains unclear. The V and J ends lost 2 bases and 4 bases respectively, with 8 bases between them. The CDR3 has 13 amino acids. From germline, CDR1 is SGHTA and CDR2 FQGTGA. The CDR3 sequence is CASSLLPSTEAFF. The CDR3, as DNA: TGTGCCAGCAGCTTACTACCTAGCACTGAAGCTTTCTTT.

Remarks on this clone: Other DNA sequences of this sample code for an identical CDR3. The chain links TRBV5-1 to TRBJ2-1, with D uncertain. Germline CDR1 and CDR2: SGHRS and YFSETQ. Deletions cut 0 bases from V and 5 bases from J, with 3 bases between. This CDR3 is 12 amino acids long. CDR3 DNA sequence: TGCGCCAGCAGCTTGGGTAACAATGAGCAGTTCTTC. Its protein product is CASSLGNNEQFF.

This chain connects TRBV7-3 to TRBJ2-7; D gene uncertain. Trimming shortened V by 2 bases and J by 7 bases, and 12 bases separated the two germline ends. Germline V CDR1 and CDR2: SGHTA, FQGTGA. The length of the CDR3 is 13 residues. The CDR3 region has the DNA TGTGCCAGCAGCTTAGGGATGATATCGGAGCAGTACTTC. Translating it yields CASSLGMISEQYF.

The chain employs TRBV5-1 and TRBJ1-1; D possibly corresponds to TRBD1 (6 bases). CDR1 SGHRS and CDR2 YFSETQ come from the germline V gene. Deletions cut 0 bases from V and 3 bases from J, with 9 bases between. The CDR3 spans 14 residues. The CDR3 sequence is CASSLEGGDTEAFF. The CDR3 DNA follows: TGCGCCAGCAGCTTGGAAGGGGGAGACACTGAAGCTTTCTTT. Drawing the rest from reference TRBV5-1 and TRBJ1-1, the complete variable domain is KAGVTQTPRYLIKTRGQQVTLSCSPISGHRSVSWYQQTPGQGLQFLFEYFSETQRNKGNFPGRFSGRQFSNSRSEMNVSTLELGDSALYLCASSLEGGDTEAFFGQGTRLTVV.

The J gene is TRBJ2-2, the V gene TRBV5-1, with 9 bases that match TRBD1. Trimming took 1 base from V and 5 from J; bases not matched to a gene: 6. Germline CDR1 is SGHRS and CDR2 is YFSETQ. The CDR3 is made up of 16 amino acids. The CDR3 DNA is TGCGCCAGCAGCTTGCTGGACAGGGGTCCGACCGGGGAGCTGTTTTTT. It yields the protein CASSLLDRGPTGELFF.

To note about this clone: Additional DNA sequences in this sample encode the identical CDR3. The chain employs TRBV30 and TRBJ1-4; 9 bases agree with TRBD1. Trimming took 1 base from V and 8 from J; bases not matched to a gene: 2. CDR1 is GTSNPN and CDR2 is SVGIG in the germline V gene (reference sequence). The CDR3 covers 13 residues. CDR3 DNA sequence: TGTGCCTGGAGTGGACAGGGGGGGGAAAAACTGTTTTTT. It specifies CAWSGQGGEKLFF.

The CDR3 reads CASSFGVGAGYEQYF. DNA of the CDR3: TGTGCCAGCAGCTTTGGAGTGGGCGCGGGCTACGAGCAGTACTTC. The chain employs TRBV11-2 and TRBJ2-7, with a tentative D call TRBD2 (5 bases). V was pared by 3 bases and J by 3 bases, with 15 bases between. Germline-derived CDR1 and CDR2 are SGHAT and FQNNGV. The CDR3 length is 15 residues.

The rearrangement uses TRBV6-5 and TRBJ1-2, with TRBD1 matching over 9 bases. Trimming cost V 4 bases and J 4 bases; bases outside gene matches: 4. The CDR3 runs to 14 residues. Germline V gives CDR1 MNHEY, CDR2 SVGAGI. CDR3 region: CASSSDRGAYGYTF. CDR3 nucleotides: TGTGCCAGCAGTTCCGACAGGGGGGCCTATGGCTACACCTTC.

The chain recombines TRBV5-8 with TRBJ2-5; D could derive from TRBD1 or TRBD2 (6 bases each). Germline V gene data show CDR1 as SGHTS and CDR2 as YDEGEE. The CDR3 is made up of 15 amino acids. V lost 1 base and J lost 2, with 12 bases in between. The CDR3 DNA follows: TGTGCCAGCAGCTTGCAGGGGAGGTGGCAAGAGACCCAGTACTTC. It codes for CASSLQGRWQETQYF.

This chain joins TRBV6-5 and TRBJ1-3, with 7 nucleotides matching TRBD1. CDR1 MNHEY and CDR2 SVGAGI come from the germline V gene. The CDR3 length is 15 residues. V lost 6 bases to trimming and J lost 9 bases; unmatched junction nucleotides: 14. In DNA, the CDR3 is TGTGCCAGCAGGCCCCCGGGACAGCAAAGGGGCACCATATATTTT. This encodes CASRPPGQQRGTIYF.

Comments on this clone: Germline and junction disagree at one end, which may indicate a read error. This chain uses TRBV5-1 with TRBJ2-5, with TRBD2 as a possible D gene (5 bases). From germline, CDR1 is SGHRS and CDR2 YFSETQ. The CDR3 has 14 amino acids. Written as DNA, the CDR3 is TGCGCCAGCAGCTTGGGGCTAGCCCAAGGGACCCAGTACTTC. It specifies CASSLGLAQGTQYF.

The chain couples TRBV2 to TRBJ2-6; D perhaps matches TRBD1 (6 bases). The ends were cut back, 0 bases at V and 0 bases at J, with 15 bases in the middle. Germline lookup yields CDR1 SNHLY and CDR2 FYNNEI. The CDR3 length is 19 residues. CDR3 DNA sequence: TGTGCCAGCAGTGAAGCGCGGTCCAGGGGACGCTCTGGGGCCAACGTCCTGACTTTC. Translated: CASSEARSRGRSGANVLTF.